These 17 T cell receptor beta chains originate from one sample sequenced in a study of spatial heterogeneity in lung cancer. TCRdb analysed the 5' RACE reads with MiXCR anew, one entry per CDR3 protein. The repertoire holds 65,000 to 85,000 distinct CDR3 sequences, roughly a fifth seen once, with around 5.9% in the top ten. Stated time point: sample taken at primary tumor resection. Unsorted whole RNA from tumor, nontumor lung or frozen PBMC underwent sequencing. The material sequenced was PBMCs, taken at surgery. These receptors came from a male donor with early-stage non-small cell lung cancer.

The table lists this clonotype with a few counts. The chain is built from TRBV7-2 and TRBJ1-2; 7 bases are a match to TRBD1. This CDR3 has 14 residues. Germline V gene lookup returns CDR1 SGHTA and CDR2 FQGNSA. V lost 3 bases, J lost 3 bases, and 4 bases stayed unmatched. This CDR3 is CASSFPDRDYGYTF. The CDR3 bases are TGTGCCAGCAGCTTCCCCGACAGGGACTATGGCTACACCTTC.

The rearrangement joins TRBV5-1 to TRBJ2-7, with D unclear. The CDR3 runs to 13 residues. V lost 3 bases, J lost 5 bases, and 12 bases lay in between. The germline V gene encodes CDR1 SGHRS and CDR2 YFSETQ. In DNA, the CDR3 is TGCGCCAGCAGCTCAACAGTTTCCGACGAGCAGTACTTC. Amino acids: CASSSTVSDEQYF.

Concerning this clonotype: This likely comes from a read error, as the CDR3 has no conserved phenylalanine or tryptophan at its end. This chain links TRBV7-2 with TRBJ2-3; D gene uncertain. Per germline, CDR1 SGHTA and CDR2 FQGNSA. The CDR3 runs to 13 residues. Between the trimmed V and J ends, which lost 1 base and 0 bases, there was a span of 2 bases. CDR3 DNA: TGTGCCAGCAGCTTAGGGAGCACAGATACGCAGTATCTT. This codes for CASSLGSTDTQYL.

The chain links TRBV7-9 to TRBJ2-5; the D is unclear. There are 12 residues in the CDR3. Trimming left V 4 bases short and J 5 bases short, with 8 bases between. Germline V lookup: CDR1 SEHNR, CDR2 FQNEAQ (reference sequence). This CDR3 reads CASSYGKETQYF. CDR3 DNA: TGTGCCAGCAGCTACGGAAAGGAGACCCAGTACTTC.

This clonotype was counted many times. This chain links TRBV6-2 or TRBV6-3 with TRBJ2-7; 7 nucleotides align to TRBD1. Per germline, CDR1 MNHEY and CDR2 SVGEGT. The CDR3 totals 15 residues. Trimming cost V 5 bases and J 3 bases; bases outside gene matches: 10. CDR3 sequence reads: CASSTIQGNYYEQYF. The CDR3 DNA reads TGTGCCAGCAGTACGATACAGGGGAATTACTACGAGCAGTACTTC.

This clonotype was observed a handful of times. The chain has TRBV28 and TRBJ1-2; TRBD1 agrees at 8 bases. Looked up from germline, CDR1 is MDHEN and CDR2 is SYDVKM. The trim removed 6 bases at V and 3 bases at J, leaving 6 bases unmatched. The CDR3 loop spans 14 amino acids. The CDR3 bases are TGTGCCAGCAGATCGGGACAGGACCACTATGGCTACACCTTC. This sequence encodes CASRSGQDHYGYTF.

For the CDR3, the DNA is TGTGCCAGCAGTCCCTCAGGGGGAAAGCCCCAGCATTTT. Encoded protein: CASSPSGGKPQHF. The chain has TRBV27 and TRBJ1-5, with 7 bases aligning to TRBD1. CDR1 is MNHEY and CDR2 is SMNVEV in the germline V gene (reference sequence). The CDR3 spans 13 residues. Trimming at V came to 5 bases and at J to 8 bases, leaving 6 bases not matched to a gene.

This clonotype has more than one count but fewer than ten. V is TRBV21-1 and J is TRBJ2-1. TRBV21-1 is a pseudogene. This CDR3 has 10 amino acids. CDR3 residues: CASPVQEQFF. The CDR3 DNA follows: TGTGCCAGCCCCGTGCAGGAGCAGTTCTTC.

The rearrangement joins TRBV7-8 to TRBJ2-3, with D possibly TRBD2 on 7 matching bases. V lost 6 bases and J 4 bases, leaving 14 bases between the germline ends. This CDR3 region has 14 residues. Germline values: CDR1 SGHVS, CDR2 FQNEAQ. CDR3 nucleotide sequence: TGTGCCAGCAGACCGGTAGGGGGGGCAGATACGCAGTATTTT. Its protein product is CASRPVGGADTQYF.

This clonotype occurred a few times. The chain links TRBV15 to TRBJ2-3, with 7 nucleotides matching TRBD1. Germline lookup yields CDR1 LNHNV and CDR2 YYDKDF (reference sequence). V gave up 0 bases and J gave up 3 bases; unmatched junction bases: 0. The CDR3 loop spans 14 amino acids. As DNA, the CDR3 is TGTGCCACCAGCAGAGAGACAGGGACAGATACGCAGTATTTT. Amino acids: CATSRETGTDTQYF. The variable domain in full, with the rest retrieved from reference TRBV15 and TRBJ2-3, is DAMVIQNPRYQVTQFGKPVTLSCSQTLNHNVMYWYQQKSSQAPKLLFHYYDKDFNNEADTPDNFQSRRPNTSFCFLDIRSPGLGDTAMYLCATSRETGTDTQYFGPGTRLTVL.

CDR3 bases: TGTGCCAGCAGTTACTCGATCCAGTCGGTGGAAAAACTGTTTTTT. This translates into CASSYSIQSVEKLFF. This chain uses TRBV6-2 or TRBV6-3 with TRBJ1-4; D is ambiguous. The CDR3 runs to 15 residues. V lost 0 bases, J lost 8 bases, and 13 bases lay in between. CDR1 is MNHEY and CDR2 is SVGEGT in the germline V gene.

This clonotype was detected ten times or more. The CDR3 here is CSARQTSSSYEQYF. DNA of the CDR3: TGCAGTGCACGCCAGACCTCGAGCTCCTACGAGCAGTACTTC. This chain connects TRBV20-1 to TRBJ2-7; no clear D. CDR3 length equals 14 residues. CDR1 is DFQATT and CDR2 is SNEGSKA in the germline V gene (reference sequence). Trimming took 6 bases from V and 0 from J, leaving 15 bases between them.

This clonotype showed up just a few times. Germline is not matched at one junction end, which may reflect a read error. V is TRBV12-3 or TRBV12-4 and J is TRBJ2-3; 15 nucleotides line up with TRBD2. This CDR3 spans 16 amino acids. The CDR3 DNA is TGTGCCAGCAGATTAGGACTAGCGGGGGGGACAGATACGCAGTATTTT. Its translation is CASRLGLAGGTDTQYF.

This rearrangement joins TRBV20-1 to TRBJ1-6; D is possibly TRBD1 (6 bases). V was trimmed by 0 bases and J by 3 bases, leaving 15 bases between them. Germline CDR1 is DFQATT and CDR2 is SNEGSKA (reference sequence). This CDR3 comprises 17 residues. Here the CDR3 reads CSAREKRQAFYNSPLHF. Here the CDR3 DNA reads TGCAGTGCTAGAGAGAAGAGACAGGCCTTCTATAATTCACCCCTCCACTTT.

The rearrangement links TRBV12-3 or TRBV12-4 to TRBJ2-5, with TRBD2 matching over 11 bases. The V segment lost 4 bases and the J segment 5 bases; nucleotides outside the gene matches: 18. The CDR3 has 19 amino acids. CDR3 loop: CASSWGTLAGGPSRETQYF. The CDR3 DNA follows: TGTGCCAGCAGTTGGGGGACTTTAGCGGGAGGGCCCTCGCGGGAGACCCAGTACTTC.

This clonotype occurred many times. The V and J genes are TRBV11-2 and TRBJ2-5; 9 bases are a match to TRBD1. The CDR3 is 15 residues long. J lost 2 bases, V lost 4 bases, and 5 bases had no gene match. The germline V gene encodes CDR1 SGHAT and CDR2 FQNNGV. The CDR3 nucleotides are TGTGCCAGCAGCTCCCGGGACAGGGCGCAAGAGACCCAGTACTTC. Protein product: CASSSRDRAQETQYF.

In this sample, this clonotype turned up a few times. The gene calls are TRBV6-5 and TRBJ1-1, with a tentative D call TRBD1 (5 bases). CDR1 is MNHEY and CDR2 is SVGAGI in the germline V gene. The length of the CDR3 is 12 residues. V was shortened by 6 bases and J by 6 bases, with 11 bases between the two germline ends. The CDR3 DNA is TGTGCCAGCAGCTCACAGGCGGCTGAAGCTTTCTTT. It codes for CASSSQAAEAFF.